Listed here are 26 T cell receptor beta chains from one sample, sequenced in a study of blood T cell repertoires in COVID-19. Some clones are missing from TCRdb's copy, which holds only in-frame ones; the method was immunoSEQ multiplex PCR. Here the sample spans 100,000 to 150,000 clones, over 75% being singletons. Source material: peripheral blood. Receptor source: an elderly man with active or convalescent COVID-19.

CDR3 amino acids: CATSENSMNTEAFF. The CDR3, as DNA: TGTGCCACCAGTGAGAACAGCATGAACACTGAAGCTTTCTTT. The J gene is TRBJ1-1, the V gene TRBV24-1; D is unclear. This CDR3 contains 14 residues. V was cut by 4 bases and J by 0 bases, with 8 bases left in between. Germline CDR1 is KGHDR and CDR2 is SFDVKD.

The chain combines TRBV5-1 with TRBJ2-5, with 8 bases aligning to TRBD2. CDR1 and CDR2 (germline): SGHRS, YFSETQ. CDR3 size: 15 residues. V was clipped by 2 bases and J by 4 bases; unmatched bases: 7. The DNA for the CDR3 is TGCGCCAGCAGCTTAGCCGGGGGGGCAGGAGAGACCCAGTACTTC. It encodes CASSLAGGAGETQYF.

This chain links TRBV6-2 or TRBV6-3 with TRBJ1-2; 8 bases map to TRBD1. J lost 4 bases, V lost 6 bases, and 4 bases had no gene match. Germline lookup yields CDR1 MNHEY and CDR2 SVGEGT. This CDR3 has 13 residues. CDR3 sequence (DNA): TGTGCCAGCAGCCTGGACAGGGTCTATGGCTACACCTTC. Amino acids: CASSLDRVYGYTF.

CDR3 loop: CASSPTTSGYEQYF. CDR3 in DNA: TGTGCCAGCAGCCCTACGACTAGCGGCTACGAGCAGTACTTC. The J gene is TRBJ2-7, the V gene TRBV6-6, with 9 bases fitting TRBD2. V shed 6 bases, J shed 3 bases, and the junction held 6 bases outside the gene matches. Looked up from germline, CDR1 is MNHNY and CDR2 is SVGAGI (reference sequence). This CDR3 comprises 14 residues.

The rearrangement uses TRBV3-1 (or the pseudogene TRBV3-2) and TRBJ2-1; TRBD2 agrees at 10 bases. This CDR3 has 16 residues. Germline CDR1 is LGHDT and CDR2 is YNNKEL (reference sequence). The trim removed 1 base at V and 7 bases at J, leaving 7 bases unmatched. The CDR3: CASSQGGGLAMNEQFF. CDR3 coding DNA: TGTGCCAGCAGCCAAGGGGGGGGACTAGCGATGAATGAGCAGTTCTTC.

Here the CDR3 reads CASSSRTGTSYEQYF. The DNA of the CDR3 is TGTGCCAGCAGCTCAAGGACAGGGACCTCCTACGAGCAGTACTTC. This chain uses TRBV7-8 with TRBJ2-7; TRBD1 aligns across 8 bases. This CDR3 spans 15 amino acids. After removal of 4 bases from V and 0 bases from J, the junction contained 5 bases not matched to a gene. The germline V gene has CDR1 SGHVS and CDR2 FQNEAQ.

V gene TRBV19 combines with J gene TRBJ1-2, with 7 bases that match TRBD1. J lost 4 bases, V lost 5 bases, and 10 bases had no gene match. This CDR3 comprises 15 residues. In germline, CDR1 is LNHDA, CDR2 SQIVND (reference sequence). The CDR3 DNA reads TGTGCCAGTAGTCACCCGGGACAGATCCTCTATGGCTACACCTTC. Translated, it gives CASSHPGQILYGYTF.

This chain joins TRBV10-3 and TRBJ2-7; 9 positions agree with TRBD1. The V gene's germline CDR1 is ENHRY and CDR2 SYGVKD. The length of the CDR3 is 14 residues. V shed 6 bases, J shed 2 bases, and the junction held 5 bases outside the gene matches. The CDR3 sequence: CAIRDGTGTYEQYF. Here the CDR3 DNA reads TGTGCCATCAGAGACGGGACAGGGACCTACGAGCAGTACTTC.

The J gene is TRBJ1-2, the V gene TRBV5-6; TRBD1 matches at 7 bases. With V trimmed by 0 bases and J by 8 bases, 1 base remained unmatched. Per germline, CDR1 SGHDT and CDR2 YYEEEE. The CDR3 runs 12 residues. CDR3 in amino acids: CASSLVQGGYTF. The CDR3 bases are TGTGCCAGCAGCTTGGTACAGGGGGGCTACACCTTC.

This chain uses TRBV2 with TRBJ2-7; 8 bases are a match to TRBD2. V gave up 6 bases and J gave up 5 bases; unmatched junction bases: 15. The germline gives CDR1 SNHLY, CDR2 FYNNEI. The CDR3 loop spans 16 amino acids. CDR3 region: CASRVGLRAGANEQYF. The CDR3 nucleotides read TGTGCCAGCAGAGTCGGGTTGCGAGCGGGAGCCAACGAGCAGTACTTC.

The chain couples TRBV9 to TRBJ2-3; TRBD2 matches at 7 bases. V lost 0 bases to trimming and J lost 0 bases; unmatched junction nucleotides: 4. This CDR3 comprises 16 residues. The germline V gene encodes CDR1 SGDLS and CDR2 YYNGEE. The DNA for the CDR3 is TGTGCCAGCAGCGTAGCTGGGCGGGGGAGCACAGATACGCAGTATTTT. The encoded protein is CASSVAGRGSTDTQYF.

The chain is built from TRBV3-1 (or the pseudogene TRBV3-2) and TRBJ2-5, with 9 bases identical to TRBD1. The CDR3 length is 12 residues. Germline V gene lookup returns CDR1 LGHDT and CDR2 YNNKEL (reference sequence). J was trimmed by 5 bases and V by 11 bases; bases with no gene match: 6. The CDR3 DNA is TGTGCCTCAAGGACAGGGGAGGAGACCCAGTACTTC. The encoded protein is CASRTGEETQYF.

Written as DNA, the CDR3 is TGTGCCAGCAGTGGGCAGTCGAACACTGAAGCTTTCTTT. Its translation: CASSGQSNTEAFF. The chain is built from TRBV12-3 or TRBV12-4 and TRBJ1-1, with D unresolved. This CDR3 spans 13 amino acids. V lost 5 bases and J 1 base, leaving 8 bases between the germline ends.

The gene calls are TRBV3-1 (or the pseudogene TRBV3-2) and TRBJ2-7; 9 bases align to TRBD1. Germline V gene lookup returns CDR1 LGHDT and CDR2 YNNKEL (reference sequence). The CDR3 runs 14 residues. V trimming: 4 bases; J trimming: 5 bases; junction bases outside the gene matches: 6. The CDR3 sequence is CASSLQGAPNEQYF. CDR3 DNA: TGTGCCAGCAGCCTACAGGGGGCTCCGAACGAGCAGTACTTC.

The V call is TRBV25-1, the J call TRBJ2-7; perhaps TRBD2 as D (6 bases). Germline CDR1 is MGHDK and CDR2 is SYGVNS. V gave up 2 bases and J gave up 4 bases, with 12 bases separating them. The CDR3 runs 14 residues. In DNA, the CDR3 is TGTGCCAGCAGTGAACCCCTAGCGCCATACGAGCAGTACTTC. Its translation: CASSEPLAPYEQYF.

A word on this clone: This same CDR3 is encoded by further DNA sequences in the sample. The V and J genes are TRBV7-2 and TRBJ2-7; TRBD2 matches 8 bases. Germline CDR1 and CDR2: SGHTA and FQGNSA. The CDR3 covers 15 residues. The junction had 2 bases not matched to a gene; V was cut back by 0 bases and J by 1 base. CDR3 sequence (DNA): TGTGCCAGCAGCTTAGCGGGACTAGGATCCTACGAGCAGTACTTC. This codes for CASSLAGLGSYEQYF.

The rearrangement uses TRBV6-6 and TRBJ2-7; possible D gene TRBD1, 6 bases. The V gene lost 6 bases and the J gene lost 7 bases, with 13 bases spanning the gap. The CDR3 spans 12 residues. Germline V gives CDR1 MNHNY, CDR2 SVGAGI (reference sequence). CDR3 region: CASSSQGFEQYF. CDR3 DNA sequence: TGTGCCAGCAGCTCACAGGGATTTGAGCAGTACTTC.

The chain has TRBV2 and TRBJ2-1; 10 bases line up with TRBD1. Germline trimming cut 4 bases from V and 9 bases from J; bases unmatched to any gene: 9. Per germline, CDR1 SNHLY and CDR2 FYNNEI. This CDR3 has 15 amino acids. This CDR3 reads CASSAGTGALGEQFF. In DNA, the CDR3 is TGTGCCAGCAGTGCCGGGACAGGGGCGCTCGGTGAGCAGTTCTTC.

This chain uses TRBV6-6 with TRBJ2-7; 9 bases match TRBD1. Germline assignment: CDR1 MNHNY and CDR2 SVGAGI (reference sequence). The CDR3 contains 13 residues. V lost 6 bases and J lost 1; bases outside the gene matches: 1. CDR3 amino acids: CASRDRGSYEQYF. The CDR3 nucleotides read TGTGCCAGCAGGGACAGGGGATCCTACGAGCAGTACTTC.

The V gene is TRBV6-5, the J gene TRBJ2-7, with TRBD1 as a possible D gene (6 bases). Germline CDR1 MNHEY, CDR2 SVGAGI. The CDR3 consists of 15 residues. The germline V and J ends were trimmed by 4 bases and 0 bases, with 13 bases remaining between them. The DNA for the CDR3 is TGTGCCAGCAGTTTCCTACAGGGAGCCTCCTACGAGCAGTACTTC. Protein sequence: CASSFLQGASYEQYF.

The genes are TRBV4-1 and TRBJ2-1; D is uncertain. The CDR3 has 15 residues. The V end lost 0 bases, the J end lost 6 bases, and 12 bases lay between the germline ends. Germline V gene sequence: CDR1 MGHRA, CDR2 YSYEKL. Here the CDR3 reads CASSQDSGSGNEQFF. The CDR3 bases are TGCGCCAGCAGCCAAGATTCGGGTTCGGGCAATGAGCAGTTCTTC.

This sequence joins TRBV28 and TRBJ1-6, with 9 positions matching TRBD1. Germline V gives CDR1 MDHEN, CDR2 SYDVKM. This CDR3 comprises 16 residues. Losses at the gene ends were 4 bases for V and 8 bases for J; bases not matched to a gene: 9. CDR3 protein: CASSSSGTGYDSPLHF. CDR3 coding DNA: TGTGCCAGCAGTTCGTCCGGGACAGGGTATGATTCACCCCTCCACTTT.

The rearrangement uses TRBV15 and TRBJ2-5; a weak D match, TRBD2 (6 bases). This CDR3 is built from 15 residues. Germline V gene sequence: CDR1 LNHNV, CDR2 YYDKDF (reference sequence). Trimming left V 0 bases short and J 5 bases short, with 13 bases between. CDR3 in amino acids: CATSRDLGSGETQYF. The CDR3 bases are TGTGCCACCAGCAGAGATCTTGGGAGCGGGGAGACCCAGTACTTC.

The chain has TRBV9 and TRBJ1-1; no clear D. CDR1 SGDLS and CDR2 YYNGEE come from the germline V gene. This CDR3 has 14 amino acids. Trimming removed 5 bases at V and 1 base at J, with 12 bases between. CDR3 amino acids: CASSQVRENTEAFF. CDR3 nucleotide sequence: TGTGCCAGCAGTCAGGTGCGGGAGAACACTGAAGCTTTCTTT.

This chain uses TRBV4-1 with TRBJ2-5; 7 bases are a match to TRBD1. With V trimmed by 1 base and J by 4 bases, 9 bases remained unmatched. The CDR3 is 16 amino acids. Germline CDR1 and CDR2: MGHRA and YSYEKL. In DNA, the CDR3 is TGCGCCAGCAGCCAAGGGAGAGGGGGCTACGGAGAGACCCAGTACTTC. Its protein is CASSQGRGGYGETQYF.

The chain uses TRBV2 and TRBJ1-1; a possible D gene is TRBD1 (6 bases). V shed 10 bases and J shed 3 bases, with 18 bases lying between them. Germline CDR1 reads SNHLY; CDR2 reads FYNNEI. CDR3 length equals 14 residues. CDR3 sequence: CATTGYGRDTEAFF. The DNA for the CDR3 is TGTGCCACCACAGGGTACGGGCGCGACACTGAAGCTTTCTTT.